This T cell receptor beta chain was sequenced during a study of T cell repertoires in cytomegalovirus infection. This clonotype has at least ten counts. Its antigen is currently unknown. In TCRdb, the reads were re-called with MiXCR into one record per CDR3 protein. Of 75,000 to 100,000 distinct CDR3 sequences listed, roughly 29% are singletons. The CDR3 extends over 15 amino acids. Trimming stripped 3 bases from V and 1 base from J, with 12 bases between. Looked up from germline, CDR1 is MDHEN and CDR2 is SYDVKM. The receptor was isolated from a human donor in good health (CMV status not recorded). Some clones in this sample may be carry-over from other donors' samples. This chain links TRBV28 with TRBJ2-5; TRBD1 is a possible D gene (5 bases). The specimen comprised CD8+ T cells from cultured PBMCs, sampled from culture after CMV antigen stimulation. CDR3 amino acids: CASSFTQGFQETQYF. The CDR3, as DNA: TGTGCCAGCAGTTTCACGCAGGGATTCCAAGAGACCCAGTACTTC.